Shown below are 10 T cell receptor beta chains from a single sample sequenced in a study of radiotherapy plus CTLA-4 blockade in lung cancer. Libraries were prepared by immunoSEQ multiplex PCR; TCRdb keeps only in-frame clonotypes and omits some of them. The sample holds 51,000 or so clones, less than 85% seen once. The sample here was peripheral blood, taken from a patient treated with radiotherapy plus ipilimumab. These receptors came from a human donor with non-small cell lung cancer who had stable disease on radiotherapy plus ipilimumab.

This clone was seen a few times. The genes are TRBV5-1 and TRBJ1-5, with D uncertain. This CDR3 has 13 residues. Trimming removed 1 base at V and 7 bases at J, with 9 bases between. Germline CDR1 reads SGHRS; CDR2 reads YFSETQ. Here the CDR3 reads CASSLSGGQPQHF. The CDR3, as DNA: TGCGCCAGCAGCTTGAGCGGAGGGCAGCCCCAGCATTTT.

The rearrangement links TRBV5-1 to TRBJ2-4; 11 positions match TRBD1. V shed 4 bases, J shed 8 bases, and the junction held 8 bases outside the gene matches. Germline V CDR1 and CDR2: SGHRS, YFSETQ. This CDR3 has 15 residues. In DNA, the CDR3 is TGCGCCAGCAGCCTTGTGGGACAGGGGGTGGACATTCAGTACTTC. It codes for CASSLVGQGVDIQYF.

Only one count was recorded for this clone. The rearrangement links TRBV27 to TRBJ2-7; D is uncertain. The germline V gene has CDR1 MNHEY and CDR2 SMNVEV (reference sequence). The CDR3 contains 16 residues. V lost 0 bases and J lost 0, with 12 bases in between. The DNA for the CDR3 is TGTGCCAGCAGTTTATCTCCCGAGCCTTTCTCCTACGAGCAGTACTTC. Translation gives CASSLSPEPFSYEQYF.

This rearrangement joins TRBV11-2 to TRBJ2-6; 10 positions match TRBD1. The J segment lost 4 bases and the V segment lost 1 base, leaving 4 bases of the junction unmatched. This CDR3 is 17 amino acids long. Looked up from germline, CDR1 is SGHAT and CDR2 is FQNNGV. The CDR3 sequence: CASSLATGGAGANVLTF. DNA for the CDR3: TGTGCCAGCAGCTTAGCGACAGGGGGCGCCGGGGCCAACGTCCTGACTTTC. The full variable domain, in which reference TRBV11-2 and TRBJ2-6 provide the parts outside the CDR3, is EAGVAQSPRYKIIEKRQSVAFWCNPISGHATLYWYQQILGQGPKLLIQFQNNGVVDDSQLPKDRFSAERLKGVDSTLKIQPAKLEDSAVYLCASSLATGGAGANVLTFGAGSRLTVL.

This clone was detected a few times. CDR3 DNA: TGTGCCAGCAGTTCACGTCCCGGGACAGGACCCAATTCACCCCTCCACTTT. Translated: CASSSRPGTGPNSPLHF. The V and J genes are TRBV27 and TRBJ1-6; 8 bases agree with TRBD1. Trimming took 4 bases from V and 7 from J; bases not matched to a gene: 12. This CDR3 region has 17 residues. Germline V gene lookup returns CDR1 MNHEY and CDR2 SMNVEV (reference sequence).

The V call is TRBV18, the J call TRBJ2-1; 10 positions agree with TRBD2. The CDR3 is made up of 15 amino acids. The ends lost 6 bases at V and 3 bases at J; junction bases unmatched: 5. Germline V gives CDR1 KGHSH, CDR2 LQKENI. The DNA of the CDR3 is TGTGCCAGCTCTCATAGCGGGGGGAACTACAATGAGCAGTTCTTC. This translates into CASSHSGGNYNEQFF.

The CDR3 DNA follows: TGTGCCATCAGTCCATCCTTTTCTACAGGGGACTCAGGGCAGCCCCAGCATTTT. Translated: CAISPSFSTGDSGQPQHF. The chain recombines TRBV10-3 with TRBJ1-5, with 7 bases aligning to TRBD1. V dropped 5 bases and J dropped 7; count of bases not matched to a gene: 20. CDR1 is ENHRY and CDR2 is SYGVKD in the germline V gene. The CDR3 has 18 residues.

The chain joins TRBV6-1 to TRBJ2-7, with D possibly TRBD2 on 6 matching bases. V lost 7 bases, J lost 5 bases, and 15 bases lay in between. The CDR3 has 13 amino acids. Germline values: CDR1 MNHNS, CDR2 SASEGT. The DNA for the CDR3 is TGTGCCAGCACTCTTGGGGGAGGCAACGAGCAGTACGTC. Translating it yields CASTLGGGNEQYV.

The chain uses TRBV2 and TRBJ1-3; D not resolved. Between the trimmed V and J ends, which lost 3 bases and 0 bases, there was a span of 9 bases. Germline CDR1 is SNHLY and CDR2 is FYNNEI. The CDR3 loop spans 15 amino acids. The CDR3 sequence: CASSESSHSGNTIYF. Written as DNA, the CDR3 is TGTGCCAGCAGTGAGTCCAGCCACTCTGGAAACACCATATATTTT.

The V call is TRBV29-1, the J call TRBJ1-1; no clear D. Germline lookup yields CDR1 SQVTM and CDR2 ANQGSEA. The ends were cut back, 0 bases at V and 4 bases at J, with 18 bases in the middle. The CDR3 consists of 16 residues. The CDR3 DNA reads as TGCAGCGTTGAAGATATGAACAAGGGATGGAGCACTGAAGCTTTCTTT. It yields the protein CSVEDMNKGWSTEAFF.